Each of the 12 T cell receptor beta chains below was sequenced from the same sample in a study of shared clonotypes between healthy human individuals. Assay: immunoSEQ multiplex PCR; the TCRdb copy retains only in-frame clones and omits some. The sample yields over a million clones, 95% to 99% seen once. Sequenced: naive CD4+ T cells sorted from blood. The subset here: CD45RA+ positively selected. The receptors stem from a man aged 30 to 45 in good health.

The chain joins TRBV6-1 to TRBJ1-5; D gene uncertain. This CDR3 has 14 residues. V dropped 5 bases and J dropped 5 bases, with 13 bases sitting between them. Germline V gene sequence: CDR1 MNHNS, CDR2 SASEGT. CDR3 bases: TGTGCCAGCAGTAACATGGCTAGGGATCAGCCCCAGCATTTT. Amino acids: CASSNMARDQPQHF.

The rearrangement uses TRBV9 and TRBJ2-7, with a weak D call TRBD2 (6 bases). V dropped 2 bases and J dropped 3 bases, with 18 bases sitting between them. Per germline, CDR1 SGDLS and CDR2 YYNGEE. The CDR3 runs to 16 residues. The CDR3 nucleotides are TGTGCCAGCAGCGTGGGCGCGGGAACCATCGTCTACGAGCAGTACTTC. Translated, it gives CASSVGAGTIVYEQYF.

This chain connects TRBV9 to TRBJ2-1; the match to TRBD1 covers 7 bases. Germline V gene sequence: CDR1 SGDLS, CDR2 YYNGEE. V shed 3 bases and J 0 bases; nucleotides not matched to a gene: 15. This CDR3 contains 19 residues. CDR3 sequence: CASSGPSPTGRSSYNEQFF. The CDR3 nucleotides read TGTGCCAGCAGCGGCCCATCACCGACAGGGCGTAGCTCCTACAATGAGCAGTTCTTC.

The CDR3 DNA reads TGTGCCTGGACCCCAAAAGATACGCAGTATTTT. Residues: CAWTPKDTQYF. The rearrangement uses TRBV30 and TRBJ2-3; D gene unclear. Trimming cost V 4 bases and J 5 bases, with 7 bases left between them. The CDR3 has 11 amino acids. The V gene's germline CDR1 is GTSNPN and CDR2 SVGIG (reference sequence).

The CDR3 bases are TGTGCCAGCAGCCAGGACTACGAGCAGTACTTC. This translates into CASSQDYEQYF. This rearrangement joins TRBV6-5 to TRBJ2-7, with unresolved D. The CDR3 runs 11 residues. Germline V gene sequence: CDR1 MNHEY, CDR2 SVGAGI. V was clipped by 6 bases and J by 3 bases, with 6 bases between them.

The V gene is TRBV11-2, the J gene TRBJ2-1; 7 positions agree with TRBD1. Germline V gene lookup returns CDR1 SGHAT and CDR2 FQNNGV. V shed 5 bases, J shed 1 base, and the junction held 5 bases outside the gene matches. The CDR3 contains 15 residues. The CDR3 protein is CASSHIRGSYNEQFF. DNA of the CDR3: TGTGCCAGCAGCCACATCAGGGGGTCCTACAATGAGCAGTTCTTC. Full variable domain (outside the CDR3, taken from reference TRBV11-2 and TRBJ2-1): EAGVAQSPRYKIIEKRQSVAFWCNPISGHATLYWYQQILGQGPKLLIQFQNNGVVDDSQLPKDRFSAERLKGVDSTLKIQPAKLEDSAVYLCASSHIRGSYNEQFFGPGTRLTVL.

The chain joins TRBV4-2 to TRBJ1-4; TRBD1 matches 9 bases. The J segment lost 16 bases and the V segment lost 3 bases, leaving 9 bases of the junction unmatched. The CDR3 is 13 amino acids. The germline V gene has CDR1 LGHNA and CDR2 YNFKEQ. CDR3 coding DNA: TGTGCCAGCAGCCAGTCCCTGGACAGGGGACCGTTTTTT. It encodes CASSQSLDRGPFF.

J is TRBJ2-2 and V is TRBV7-6; D is unclear. The CDR3 loop spans 13 amino acids. Germline V CDR1 and CDR2: SGHVS, FNYEAQ. The ends were cut back, 0 bases at V and 4 bases at J, with 3 bases in the middle. CDR3 in DNA: TGTGCCAGCAGCTTAGCGGGCACCGGGGAGCTGTTTTTT. Translating it yields CASSLAGTGELFF.

The chain recombines TRBV11-3 with TRBJ2-3; D is undetermined. The germline gives CDR1 SGHNT, CDR2 YENEEA. This CDR3 region has 13 residues. V gave up 7 bases and J gave up 0 bases, with 8 bases separating them. CDR3 amino acids: CASTRGSTDTQYF. The CDR3, as DNA: TGTGCCAGCACCAGAGGCAGCACAGATACGCAGTATTTT.

This chain joins TRBV2 and TRBJ2-2, with 9 bases lining up with TRBD2. The ends lost 1 base at V and 5 bases at J; junction bases unmatched: 5. The CDR3 contains 16 residues. CDR1 and CDR2 from the germline V gene are SNHLY and FYNNEI. CDR3 sequence reads: CASSEGAGGNTGELFF. The CDR3, as DNA: TGTGCCAGCAGTGAAGGGGCGGGAGGGAATACCGGGGAGCTGTTTTTT.

The J gene is TRBJ2-2, the V gene TRBV7-3; possible D gene TRBD1, 5 bases. V was clipped by 1 base and J by 0 bases, with 6 bases between them. The germline V gene has CDR1 SGHTA and CDR2 FQGTGA. There are 15 residues in the CDR3. CDR3 in DNA: TGTGCCAGCAGCTTAAGGGGCCCGAACACCGGGGAGCTGTTTTTT. Residues: CASSLRGPNTGELFF. Full variable domain (outside the CDR3, taken from reference TRBV7-3 and TRBJ2-2): GAGVSQTPSNKVTEKGKYVELRCDPISGHTALYWYRQSLGQGPEFLIYFQGTGAADDSGLPNDRFFAVRPEGSVSTLKIQRTERGDSAVYLCASSLRGPNTGELFFGEGSRLTVL.

This clone was counted once. The rearrangement uses TRBV14 and TRBJ2-7; the match to TRBD2 covers 13 bases. The V gene end was trimmed by 4 bases and the J gene end by 7 bases; junction bases not matched to a gene: 7. Per germline, CDR1 SGHDN and CDR2 FVKESK. This CDR3 spans 15 amino acids. CDR3 nucleotides: TGTGCCAGCAGCCTCGGACTAGCGGGGGCTACGGAGCAGTACTTC. Its protein is CASSLGLAGATEQYF. The full variable domain, with the rest looked up from reference TRBV14 and TRBJ2-7, is EAGVTQFPSHSVIEKGQTVTLRCDPISGHDNLYWYRRVMGKEIKFLLHFVKESKQDESGMPNNRFLAERTGGTYSTLKVQPAELEDSGVYFCASSLGLAGATEQYFGPGTRLTVT.